Shown below are 17 T cell receptor beta chains from a single sample sequenced in a study of shared clonotypes between healthy human individuals. CD45RO-negative, CCR7-positively selected cells formed the naive CD8 fraction, excluding terminally differentiated effector memory CD45RA+ cells. This table comes from immunoSEQ multiplex PCR, and its TCRdb copy is limited to in-frame clones, with some not included. The sample lists about 580,000 clones, 95% to 98% occurring once. Sequenced material: naive CD8+ T cells sorted from blood. The receptor set was obtained from a man between 25 and 39 years old in good health.

V gene TRBV7-2 combines with J gene TRBJ2-1, with D perhaps TRBD2 (7 bases). CDR1 is SGHTA, CDR2 FQGNSA, per germline. The CDR3 consists of 14 residues. V lost 7 bases and J 2 bases, leaving 12 bases between the germline ends. DNA for the CDR3: TGTGCCAGCACCATAGGGGGGGCCTACAATGAGCAGTTCTTC. Translation gives CASTIGGAYNEQFF.

V usage is TRBV13 and J usage is TRBJ1-1; D call uncertain. There are 11 residues in the CDR3. Germline lookup yields CDR1 PRHDT and CDR2 FYEKMQ (reference sequence). With 5 bases removed from V and 3 bases from J, the gap between germline ends came to 4 bases. The CDR3 spells CASSLDTEAFF. In DNA form, the CDR3 reads TGTGCCAGCAGCCTGGACACTGAAGCTTTCTTT.

V is TRBV12-2 and J is TRBJ2-1; the D call TRBD2 from the table was never checked on the DNA. TRBV12-2 is termed a pseudogene. The CDR3 consists of 16 residues. The CDR3 DNA sequence: TGTGCAAGTCGCTTAGCCGGACTAGCGGAAAACAATGAGCAGTTCTTC. It specifies CASRLAGLAENNEQFF.

This rearrangement joins TRBV11-2 to TRBJ2-2; 11 nucleotides line up with TRBD2. Trimming at V came to 5 bases and at J to 3 bases, leaving 8 bases not matched to a gene. This CDR3 has 17 amino acids. Germline V gene lookup returns CDR1 SGHAT and CDR2 FQNNGV. Written as DNA, the CDR3 is TGTGCCAGCAGCCCCCCTAGCGGGAGGCTATACACCGGGGAGCTGTTTTTT. Encoded protein: CASSPPSGRLYTGELFF.

The CDR3 loop reads CASSLVTGQETQYF. The DNA of the CDR3 is TGTGCCAGCAGCTTAGTCACGGGCCAAGAGACCCAGTACTTC. The chain has TRBV5-6 and TRBJ2-5; D not certain. The ends were cut back, 2 bases at V and 1 base at J, with 9 bases in the middle. Germline-derived CDR1 and CDR2 are SGHDT and YYEEEE. The CDR3 totals 14 residues.

This chain joins TRBV7-2 and TRBJ2-2, with D perhaps matching TRBD1 or TRBD2 (5 bases each). Looked up from germline, CDR1 is SGHTA and CDR2 is FQGNSA. The CDR3 spans 15 residues. V was pared by 5 bases and J by 4 bases, with 14 bases between. CDR3 region: CASSQMGPGTGELFF. DNA of the CDR3: TGTGCCAGCAGCCAAATGGGACCGGGCACCGGGGAGCTGTTTTTT.

This chain joins TRBV14 and TRBJ2-1; D is ambiguous. This CDR3 is 14 amino acids long. In germline, CDR1 is SGHDN, CDR2 FVKESK. V was pared by 2 bases and J by 9 bases, with 14 bases between. The CDR3 DNA reads as TGTGCCAGCAGCCAACTAGACGGTATTTTTGAGCAGTTCTTC. Residues: CASSQLDGIFEQFF.

The chain combines TRBV29-1 with TRBJ1-4; D is ambiguous. Germline V gene sequence: CDR1 SQVTM, CDR2 ANQGSEA. This CDR3 region has 11 residues. The V gene lost 6 bases and the J gene lost 8 bases, with 10 bases spanning the gap. The CDR3 sequence is CSVRDREKLFF. The CDR3, as DNA: TGCAGCGTCCGAGACCGGGAAAAACTGTTTTTT.

CDR3 DNA sequence: TGTGCCAGCAGCTTAGGACTAGCTGCCCAAGAGACCCAGTACTTC. It translates to CASSLGLAAQETQYF. V usage is TRBV7-3 and J usage is TRBJ2-5; 8 bases fit TRBD2. The CDR3 covers 15 residues. Germline assignment: CDR1 SGHTA and CDR2 FQGTGA. The V gene end was trimmed by 2 bases and the J gene end by 1 base; junction bases not matched to a gene: 3.

The table lists this clone with a count of one. V gene TRBV12-2 combines with J gene TRBJ1-3; the tabulated D call, TRBD1, remains unverified against the DNA. TRBV12-2 is termed a pseudogene. The CDR3 sequence is 13 residues long. CDR3 in amino acids: CASRLGLLNTIYF. The CDR3 DNA reads as TGTGCAAGTCGCTTGGGCCTATTAAACACCATATATTTT.

In its sample, this clone was seen once. This rearrangement joins TRBV5-4 to TRBJ2-5, with 7 bases aligning to TRBD1. Germline V gene data show CDR1 as SGHNT and CDR2 as YYREEE (reference sequence). The CDR3 consists of 14 residues. With V trimmed by 1 base and J by 3 bases, 3 bases remained unmatched. The CDR3 reads CASSLIGTEETQYF. CDR3 DNA: TGTGCCAGCAGCTTGATTGGGACAGAAGAGACCCAGTACTTC. Together with reference TRBV5-4 and TRBJ2-5, the CDR3 gives the full variable domain: ETGVTQSPTHLIKTRGQQVTLRCSSQSGHNTVSWYQQALGQGPQFIFQYYREEENGRGNFPPRFSGLQFPNYSSELNVNALELDDSALYLCASSLIGTEETQYFGPGTRLLVL.

The CDR3 loop is CASSSDMGRSREQFF. In DNA form, the CDR3 reads TGTGCCAGCAGCAGCGACATGGGTCGGTCCAGGGAGCAGTTCTTC. The chain employs TRBV7-9 and TRBJ2-1; no firm D call. Between the trimmed V and J ends, which lost 5 bases and 10 bases, there was a span of 21 bases. This CDR3 contains 15 residues. The germline gives CDR1 SEHNR, CDR2 FQNEAQ (reference sequence).

The J gene is TRBJ1-3, the V gene TRBV5-8, with 8 bases identical to TRBD1. Germline CDR1 and CDR2: SGHTS and YDEGEE. CDR3 size: 14 residues. After removal of 4 bases from V and 6 bases from J, the junction contained 6 bases not matched to a gene. In nucleotides, the CDR3 is TGTGCCAGCAGCATGACAGGGGTCCAAAACACCATATATTTT. Translation gives CASSMTGVQNTIYF.

This chain uses TRBV27 with TRBJ1-5; D is uncertain. The CDR3 contains 16 residues. V lost 0 bases and J lost 4, with 13 bases in between. Germline loops: CDR1 MNHEY, CDR2 SMNVEV (reference sequence). CDR3 sequence: CASSLSPDALNQPQHF. CDR3 DNA sequence: TGTGCCAGCAGTTTATCGCCAGACGCTTTGAATCAGCCCCAGCATTTT.

V usage is TRBV25-1 and J usage is TRBJ1-2, with TRBD1 matching 12 bases. V trimming: 4 bases; J trimming: 8 bases; junction bases outside the gene matches: 5. This CDR3 comprises 14 residues. Germline CDR1 and CDR2: MGHDK and SYGVNS. This CDR3 is CASSVGQGASGYTF. The CDR3 bases are TGTGCCAGCAGTGTGGGACAGGGGGCTAGCGGCTACACCTTC.

Here the CDR3 reads CASSHPLQGRTYNEQFF. The DNA of the CDR3 is TGTGCCAGCAGCCATCCCCTACAGGGGCGAACCTACAATGAGCAGTTCTTC. The V gene is TRBV7-9, the J gene TRBJ2-1, with TRBD1 matching 7 bases. Trimming cost V 5 bases and J 2 bases; bases outside gene matches: 12. The CDR3 is made up of 17 amino acids. CDR1 and CDR2 from the germline V gene are SEHNR and FQNEAQ (reference sequence). Using reference TRBV7-9 and TRBJ2-1 for the parts outside the CDR3, the full variable domain is DTGVSQNPRHKITKRGQNVTFRCDPISEHNRLYWYRQTLGQGPEFLTYFQNEAQLEKSRLLSDRFSAERPKGSFSTLEIQRTEQGDSAMYLCASSHPLQGRTYNEQFFGPGTRLTVL.

This clone was counted once. The J gene is TRBJ2-3, the V gene TRBV5-1, with 11 bases aligning to TRBD1. The CDR3 contains 16 residues. The V segment lost 4 bases and the J segment 5 bases; nucleotides outside the gene matches: 9. Germline assignment: CDR1 SGHRS and CDR2 YFSETQ. CDR3 in amino acids: CASSRIGQGAIDTQYF. CDR3 nucleotide sequence: TGCGCCAGCAGCCGCATAGGACAGGGGGCAATAGATACGCAGTATTTT.